Detailed here is one TCR beta chain. Antigen: not known. This entry comes from a study of shared clonotypes between healthy human individuals. Selected positively for CCR7 and CD45RO-negative, naive CD8 cells excluded terminally differentiated effector memory CD45RA+ cells. Each donor was a Caucasian adult residing in Nashville, Tennessee. The CDR3 has 12 amino acids. Trimming shortened V by 2 bases and J by 8 bases, and 9 bases separated the two germline ends. CDR1 is SGHDN and CDR2 is FVKESK in the germline V gene. Study observations and caveats: Large sequencing depth failed to make sorted-subset sequencing complete, rarefaction showed.

Sorted-subset replicate PCR reactions were performed with approximately 180 ng DNA, corresponding to roughly 30,000 T cell genomes. Data came from immunoSEQ multiplex PCR; TCRdb stores just in-frame clones and leaves some out. The sample holds some 2.1 million clones, around 93% seen once. This sequence was found in a man younger than 30 in good health. Some clones in this sample may be carry-over from other donors' samples. This rearrangement joins TRBV14 to TRBJ1-2; D perhaps matches TRBD1 (5 bases). Specimen: naive CD8+ T cells from PBMCs. CDR3 DNA: TGTGCCAGCAGCCAATCGGGGGTCGGCTACACCTTC. Translation: CASSQSGVGYTF.